Detailed here is one T cell receptor (beta chain). Its antigen is undetermined. 5'RACE with constant-segment primers built TCRalpha and TCRbeta cDNA libraries with UMIs. TCRdb recomputed calls from the 5' RACE reads with MiXCR, one row per CDR3 protein. The sample lists roughly 410,000 distinct CDR3 sequences; 24% were seen once. The CDR3 totals 19 residues. CDR1 and CDR2 from the germline V gene are LGHDT and YNNKEL (reference sequence). Deletions cut 0 bases from V and 4 bases from J, with 24 bases between. This sample was included in a study of T-cell memory formation after mild COVID-19. Study details: The two donors had largely donor-specific TCR clusters. Findings and caveats of the study: Pre-infection memory already had some responding clones, implying cross-reactive memory joined. There was a balanced CD4/CD8 profile in clones contracting day 15 to 85, and later expanders leaned CD4+.

The origin of this receptor is an adult woman who had mild COVID-19 (a few samples of this study predate the infection). Cell type and time point are not known. The gene calls are TRBV3-1 and TRBJ2-5; D gene unclear. Sequenced material: PBMCs or a T cell subset sorted from them (not recorded which). CDR3 amino acids: CASSQDGFGASAPGETQYF. The DNA of the CDR3 is TGTGCCAGCAGCCAAGATGGCTTTGGAGCGAGCGCTCCGGGAGAGACCCAGTACTTC.